This T cell receptor (beta chain) was profiled in a study of cytomegalovirus exposure and HLA in healthy donors. The PCR ran on 60 Vbeta and 13 Jbeta primers. The protocol was immunoSEQ multiplex PCR, while the TCRdb copy is restricted to in-frame clones and leaves out a portion. The sample records roughly 20,000 clones, approximately 68% being singletons. Notes on the study in general: A later analysis linked a missense DCLRE1C variant to TCR beta V- and J-gene trimming.

The CDR3 runs 16 residues. In germline, CDR1 is SQVTM, CDR2 ANQGSEA. V shed 1 base, J shed 2 bases, and the junction held 8 bases outside the gene matches. Details on this clone: Its matching antigen is unknown.

The rearrangement joins TRBV29-1 to TRBJ2-7; 10 bases map to TRBD1. Specimen: PBMCs. The sequence derives from a man between 18 and 29 years old in good health and CMV-seronegative. CDR3 in amino acids: CSVEGASGTGAYEQYF. CDR3 nucleotides: TGCAGCGTTGAAGGGGCTTCCGGGACAGGGGCCTACGAGCAGTACTTC.